This entry concerns a single T cell receptor (beta chain). The antigen it recognizes is unknown. No base qualities exist here, and no much larger clone lies one base off it. The data originate from a study of blood T cells in healthy people across ages (dated by TCRdb to about 2015). Background on the whole study: Template switching captured roughly one uniquely barcoded TCR beta cDNA molecule per two T cells in model experiments. Using deep sequencing normalized with unique cDNA molecular identifiers, the study measured how TCR beta repertoire diversity changes with age. Four age groups were formed from the donors: young (average 16 years), middle-aged (approximately 40), aged (62) and long-lived (82). To avoid experimental bias, donors of different ages were distributed randomly across sequencing lanes. Two additional independent replicas of 1 million unique cDNA reads from the same blood draw were analyzed for two donors (one aged 18 to 30 and one aged 80 or older).

Libraries were prepared through 5' RACE. Instrument on record: Illumina HiSeq 2500. The second PCR ran for about 6 to 11 cycles and used a J-beta primer mix along with a sample-barcoded 5' primer. A unique molecular identifier was introduced onto each TCR beta cDNA molecule by a template-switch 5' adaptor carrying 12 random nucleotides. Each sample yielded at least 2.5 million CDR3-containing paired-end reads. The Mint cDNA synthesis kit, primed by a TRBC-specific oligonucleotide, was used to synthesize first-strand cDNA from all RNA. After uracil-DNA glycosylase treatment, a first 18-cycle PCR used universal primers M1SS and BC2_uni_R on all cDNA. In the authors' own workflow: Each sample was normalized by randomly selecting 1 million high-quality reads, each carrying a distinct molecular identifier. Reads sharing molecular identifiers were discarded rather than binned into consensus sequences. CDR3 identification, clonotype clustering and error correction used MiTCR with a Q25 quality threshold and the strictest error-elimination algorithm. A nonparametric unseen species model with Euler transformation was used to estimate a lower bound on total TCR beta diversity. TCRdb reprocessing: public reads trimmed at Q25 with fastp, clones called with MiXCR, in-frame beta chains kept. Rows are unified per CDR3 protein, each entry keeping the most common DNA and genes. The V and J calls here are based on TCRdb, not the publication. A total of roughly 700,000 distinct CDR3 sequences appear in this sample, 49% of them only once. The ten most abundant clones make up about a third of the sample.

General study outcomes and caveats: Because profiling used bulk unsorted PBMCs, naive and antigen-experienced compartments could not be compared conclusively. Total diversity estimates from one million sequenced T cells were considered lower bounds and underestimates. As age increased, observed TCR beta diversity per million T cells dropped in a roughly linear way, and a significant reduction was already evident by age 40. Compared with the aged group, more naive CD4+ T cells, fewer expanded clones and increased TCR diversity were shown by the long-lived group, suggesting age selection. Observed TCR beta diversity correlated strongly with the percentage of naive T cells measured by flow cytometry. Because the CMV infection status of the donors was unknown, age-related changes in expanded clonotypes may potentially have been confounded.

The roughly 42 donors, aged about 6 to 100 years, were systemically healthy Caucasian individuals from Russia. Each donor gave ten milliliters of peripheral blood, drawn into EDTA-treated Vacutainer tubes. Ficoll-Paque density-gradient centrifugation was used to isolate PBMCs, with at least 6 million obtained per sample. Trizol reagent was used to extract total RNA from PBMCs, with at least 6 micrograms per sample. The percentages of naive CD45RAhigh/CD27high T cells were determined by flow cytometry on a PBMC aliquot from every donor. V is reduced by 2 bases and J by 6 bases, leaving a spacing of 13 bases between them. According to the germline V gene, CDR1 reads MGHDK and CDR2 reads SYGVNS. From the cysteine up to the phenylalanine, the CDR3 has a length of 14 residues. Kept here is only the CDR3 DNA, which spans 42 bases and is read in frame from base 1.

Specimen: blood. Recombination joined TRBV25-1 with TRBJ1-2; the D gene is perhaps TRBD1, from 5 matching bases. This clonotype was obtained from a woman aged 60-70 years in good health. The CDR3 amino acid sequence is: CASSEDGAGDGYTF. The DNA sequence is as follows: TGTGCCAGCAGTGAAGACGGGGCAGGAGATGGCTACACCTTC.